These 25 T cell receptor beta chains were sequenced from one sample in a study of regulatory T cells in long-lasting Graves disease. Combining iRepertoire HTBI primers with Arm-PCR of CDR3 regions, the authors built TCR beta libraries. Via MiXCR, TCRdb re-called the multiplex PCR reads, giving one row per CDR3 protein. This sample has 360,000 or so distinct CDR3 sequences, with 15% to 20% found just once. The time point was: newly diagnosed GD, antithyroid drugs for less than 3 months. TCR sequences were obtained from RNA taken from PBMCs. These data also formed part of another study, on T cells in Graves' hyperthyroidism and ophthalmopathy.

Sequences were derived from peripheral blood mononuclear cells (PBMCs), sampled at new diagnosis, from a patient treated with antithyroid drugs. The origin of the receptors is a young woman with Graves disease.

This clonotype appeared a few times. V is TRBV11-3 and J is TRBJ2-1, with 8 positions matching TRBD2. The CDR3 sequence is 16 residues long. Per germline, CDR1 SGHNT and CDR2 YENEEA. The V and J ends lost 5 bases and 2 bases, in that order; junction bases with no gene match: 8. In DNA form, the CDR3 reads TGTGCCAGCAGCCCCGGTGGTAGCGGGGCCTACAATGAGCAGTTCTTC. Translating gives CASSPGGSGAYNEQFF.

The CDR3 DNA follows: TGCAGCGTTGAGCGTCCGGGACAAAGTGGCTACACCTTC. Protein product: CSVERPGQSGYTF. V usage is TRBV29-1 and J usage is TRBJ1-2, with a tentative D call TRBD1 (6 bases). Germline V gives CDR1 SQVTM, CDR2 ANQGSEA. Trimming took 3 bases from V and 7 from J, leaving 15 bases between them. CDR3 length: 13 amino acids.

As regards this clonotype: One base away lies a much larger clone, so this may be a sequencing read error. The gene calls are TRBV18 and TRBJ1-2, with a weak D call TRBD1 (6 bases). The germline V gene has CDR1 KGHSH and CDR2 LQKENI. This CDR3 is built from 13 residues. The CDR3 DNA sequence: TGTGCCAGCTCAAAGGGGGAGGACTATGGCAACACCTTC. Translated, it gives CASSKGEDYGNTF.

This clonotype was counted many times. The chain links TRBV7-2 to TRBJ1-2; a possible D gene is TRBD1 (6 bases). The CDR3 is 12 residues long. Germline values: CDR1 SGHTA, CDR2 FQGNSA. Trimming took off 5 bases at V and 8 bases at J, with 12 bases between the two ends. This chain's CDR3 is CASSPSGVGYTF. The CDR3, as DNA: TGTGCCAGCAGCCCGTCAGGGGTAGGCTACACCTTC.

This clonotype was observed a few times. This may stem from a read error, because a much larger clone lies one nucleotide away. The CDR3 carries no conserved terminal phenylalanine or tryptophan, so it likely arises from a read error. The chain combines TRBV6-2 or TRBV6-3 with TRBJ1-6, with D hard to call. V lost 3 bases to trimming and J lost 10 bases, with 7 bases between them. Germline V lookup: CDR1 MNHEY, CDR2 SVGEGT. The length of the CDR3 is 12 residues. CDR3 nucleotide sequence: TGTGCCAGCAGTTATGGTGTCTCACCCCTCCACCTT. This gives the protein CASSYGVSPLHL.

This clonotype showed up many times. CDR3 sequence reads: CASSVEWGLAYTDTQYF. The CDR3 nucleotides read TGTGCCAGCAGCGTAGAGTGGGGACTAGCGTACACAGATACGCAGTATTTT. V and J are TRBV9 and TRBJ2-3; 10 bases are a match to TRBD2. V trimming: 0 bases; J trimming: 2 bases; junction bases outside the gene matches: 6. Germline CDR1 reads SGDLS; CDR2 reads YYNGEE. This CDR3 comprises 17 residues. Supplemented by reference TRBV9 and TRBJ2-3, the full variable domain reads DSGVTQTPKHLITATGQRVTLRCSPRSGDLSVYWYQQSLDQGLQFLIQYYNGEERAKGNILERFSAQQFPDLHSELNLSSLELGDSALYFCASSVEWGLAYTDTQYFGPGTRLTVL.

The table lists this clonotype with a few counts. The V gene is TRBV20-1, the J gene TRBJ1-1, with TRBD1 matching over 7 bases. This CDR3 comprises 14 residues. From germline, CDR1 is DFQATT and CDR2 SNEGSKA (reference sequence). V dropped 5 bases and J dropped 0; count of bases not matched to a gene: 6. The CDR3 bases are TGCAGTGCTTCCACAGGGGCTTTGAACACTGAAGCTTTCTTT. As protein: CSASTGALNTEAFF.

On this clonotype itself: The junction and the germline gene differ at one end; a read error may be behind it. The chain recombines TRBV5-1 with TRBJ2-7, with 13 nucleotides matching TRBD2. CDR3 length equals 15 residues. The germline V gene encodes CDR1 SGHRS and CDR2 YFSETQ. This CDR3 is CASSPGLAGLGERYF. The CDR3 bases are TGCGCCAGCAGCCCGGGACTAGCGGGATTGGGCGAGCGGTACTTC.

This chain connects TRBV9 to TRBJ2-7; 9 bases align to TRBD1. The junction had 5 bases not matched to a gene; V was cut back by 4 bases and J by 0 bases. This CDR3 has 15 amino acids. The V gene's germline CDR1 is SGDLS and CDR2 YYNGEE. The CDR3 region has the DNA TGTGCCAGCAGCTCAGGGACAGGGAGCTCCTACGAGCAGTACTTC. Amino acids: CASSSGTGSSYEQYF.

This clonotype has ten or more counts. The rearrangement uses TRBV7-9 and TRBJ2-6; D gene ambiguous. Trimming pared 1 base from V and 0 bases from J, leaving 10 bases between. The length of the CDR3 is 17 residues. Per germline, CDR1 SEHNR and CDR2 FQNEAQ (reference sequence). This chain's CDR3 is CASSLEWSSSGANVLTF. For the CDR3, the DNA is TGTGCCAGCAGCTTAGAGTGGTCCAGCTCTGGGGCCAACGTCCTGACTTTC.

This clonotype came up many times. Here the CDR3 reads CASSTSGGWDTQYF. CDR3 nucleotides: TGTGCCAGCAGCACTAGCGGGGGTTGGGATACGCAGTATTTT. This chain links TRBV7-8 with TRBJ2-3; 11 nucleotides match TRBD2. The V and J ends lost 5 bases and 6 bases, in that order; junction bases with no gene match: 4. The CDR3 covers 14 residues. Germline CDR1 SGHVS, CDR2 FQNEAQ.

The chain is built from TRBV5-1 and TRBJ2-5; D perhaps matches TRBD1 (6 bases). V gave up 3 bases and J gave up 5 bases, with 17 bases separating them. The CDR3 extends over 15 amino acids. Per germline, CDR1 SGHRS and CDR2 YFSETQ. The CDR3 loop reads CASSSRGLVGETQYF. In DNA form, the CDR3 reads TGCGCCAGCAGCTCCAGGGGTCTGGTGGGGGAGACCCAGTACTTC.

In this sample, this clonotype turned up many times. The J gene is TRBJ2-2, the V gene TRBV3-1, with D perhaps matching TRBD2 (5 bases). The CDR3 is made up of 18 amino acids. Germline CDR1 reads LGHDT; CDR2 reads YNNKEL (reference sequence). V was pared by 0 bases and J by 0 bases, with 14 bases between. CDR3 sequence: CASSQEMSRATNTGELFF. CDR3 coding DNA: TGTGCCAGCAGCCAAGAAATGTCGAGGGCCACGAACACCGGGGAGCTGTTTTTT.

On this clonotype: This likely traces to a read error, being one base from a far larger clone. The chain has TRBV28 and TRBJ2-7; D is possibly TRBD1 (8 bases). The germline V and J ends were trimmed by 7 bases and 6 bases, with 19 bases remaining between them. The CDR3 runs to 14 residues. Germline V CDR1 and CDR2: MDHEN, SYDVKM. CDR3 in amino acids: CASTIGGTGTEQYF. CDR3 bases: TGTGCCAGCACCATCGGGGGGACAGGAACCGAGCAGTACTTC.

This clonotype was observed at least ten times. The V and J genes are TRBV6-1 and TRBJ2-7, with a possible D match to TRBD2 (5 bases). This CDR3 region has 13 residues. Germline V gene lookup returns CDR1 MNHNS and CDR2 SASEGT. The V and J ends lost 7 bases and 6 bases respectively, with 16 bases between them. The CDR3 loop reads CASNTDVEGEQYF. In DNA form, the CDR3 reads TGTGCCAGCAATACGGACGTCGAGGGCGAGCAGTACTTC.

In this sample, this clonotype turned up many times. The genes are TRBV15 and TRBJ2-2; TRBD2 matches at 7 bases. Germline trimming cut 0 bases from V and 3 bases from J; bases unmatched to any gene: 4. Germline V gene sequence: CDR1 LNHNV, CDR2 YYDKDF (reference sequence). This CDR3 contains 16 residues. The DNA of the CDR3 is TGTGCCACCAGCAGAGATTTACGGGGGGACACCGGGGAGCTGTTTTTT. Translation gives CATSRDLRGDTGELFF.

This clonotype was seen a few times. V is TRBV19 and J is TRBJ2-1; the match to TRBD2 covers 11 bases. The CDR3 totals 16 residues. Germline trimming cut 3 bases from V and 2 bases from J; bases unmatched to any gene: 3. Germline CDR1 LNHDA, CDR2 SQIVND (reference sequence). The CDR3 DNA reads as TGTGCCAGTAGTATCCTGACTAGCGGGACCTACAATGAGCAGTTCTTC. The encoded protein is CASSILTSGTYNEQFF.

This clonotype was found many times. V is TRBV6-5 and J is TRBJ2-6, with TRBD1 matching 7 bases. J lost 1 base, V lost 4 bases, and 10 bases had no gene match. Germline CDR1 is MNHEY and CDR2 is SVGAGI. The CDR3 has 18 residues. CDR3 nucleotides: TGTGCCAGCAGTTTCGGCCCGACAGGGCGGTCTGGGGCCAACGTCCTGACTTTC. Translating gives CASSFGPTGRSGANVLTF.

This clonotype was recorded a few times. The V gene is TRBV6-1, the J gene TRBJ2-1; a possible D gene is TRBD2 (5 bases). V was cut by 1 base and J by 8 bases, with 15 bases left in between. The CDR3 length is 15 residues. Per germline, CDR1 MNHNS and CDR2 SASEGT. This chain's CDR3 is CASSEDWTLGDEQFF. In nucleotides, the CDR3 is TGTGCCAGCAGTGAAGATTGGACTCTCGGCGATGAGCAGTTCTTC.

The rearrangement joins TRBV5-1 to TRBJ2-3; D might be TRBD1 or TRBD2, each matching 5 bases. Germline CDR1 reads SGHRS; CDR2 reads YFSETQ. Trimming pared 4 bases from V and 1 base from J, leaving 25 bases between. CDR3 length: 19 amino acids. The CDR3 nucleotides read TGCGCCAGCAGCCTCGGCTCGGGGCAGATAGGCATCGGCACAGATACGCAGTATTTT. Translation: CASSLGSGQIGIGTDTQYF.

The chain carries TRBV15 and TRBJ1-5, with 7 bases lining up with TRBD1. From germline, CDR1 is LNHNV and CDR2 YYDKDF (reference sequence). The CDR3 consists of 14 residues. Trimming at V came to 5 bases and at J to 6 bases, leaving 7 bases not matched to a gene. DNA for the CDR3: TGTGCCACCAGCCCCACCCGGACAGGTCAGCCCCAGCATTTT. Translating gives CATSPTRTGQPQHF. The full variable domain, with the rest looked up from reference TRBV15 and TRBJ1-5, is DAMVIQNPRYQVTQFGKPVTLSCSQTLNHNVMYWYQQKSSQAPKLLFHYYDKDFNNEADTPDNFQSRRPNTSFCFLDIRSPGLGDTAMYLCATSPTRTGQPQHFGDGTRLSIL.

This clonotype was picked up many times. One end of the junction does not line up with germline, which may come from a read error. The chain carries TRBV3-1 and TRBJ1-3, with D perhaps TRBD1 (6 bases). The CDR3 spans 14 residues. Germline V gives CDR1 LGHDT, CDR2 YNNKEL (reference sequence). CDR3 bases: TGTGCCAGCAGTTCCCGGACAGCTGGAATCACCATATATTTT. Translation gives CASSSRTAGITIYF.

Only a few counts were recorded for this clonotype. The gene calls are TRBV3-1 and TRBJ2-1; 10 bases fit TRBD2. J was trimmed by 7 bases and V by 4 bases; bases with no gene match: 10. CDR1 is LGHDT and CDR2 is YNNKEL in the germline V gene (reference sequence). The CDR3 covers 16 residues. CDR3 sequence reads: CASSLAGTSDMNEQFF. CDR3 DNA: TGTGCCAGCAGCCTCGCCGGGACTAGCGATATGAATGAGCAGTTCTTC.

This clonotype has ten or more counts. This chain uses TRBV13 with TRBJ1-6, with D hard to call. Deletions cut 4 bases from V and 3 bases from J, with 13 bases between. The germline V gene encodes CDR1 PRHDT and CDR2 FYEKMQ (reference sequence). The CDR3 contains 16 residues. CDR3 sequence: CASSSYMEDYNSPLHF. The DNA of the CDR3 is TGTGCCAGCAGCTCCTACATGGAAGACTATAATTCACCCCTCCACTTT.

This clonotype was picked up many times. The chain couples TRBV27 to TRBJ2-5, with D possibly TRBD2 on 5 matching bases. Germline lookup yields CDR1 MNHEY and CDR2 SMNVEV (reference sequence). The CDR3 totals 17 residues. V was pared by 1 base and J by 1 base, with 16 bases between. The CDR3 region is CASSLFAERRTQETQYF. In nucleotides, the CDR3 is TGTGCCAGCAGTTTATTTGCGGAGCGGAGAACCCAAGAGACCCAGTACTTC.